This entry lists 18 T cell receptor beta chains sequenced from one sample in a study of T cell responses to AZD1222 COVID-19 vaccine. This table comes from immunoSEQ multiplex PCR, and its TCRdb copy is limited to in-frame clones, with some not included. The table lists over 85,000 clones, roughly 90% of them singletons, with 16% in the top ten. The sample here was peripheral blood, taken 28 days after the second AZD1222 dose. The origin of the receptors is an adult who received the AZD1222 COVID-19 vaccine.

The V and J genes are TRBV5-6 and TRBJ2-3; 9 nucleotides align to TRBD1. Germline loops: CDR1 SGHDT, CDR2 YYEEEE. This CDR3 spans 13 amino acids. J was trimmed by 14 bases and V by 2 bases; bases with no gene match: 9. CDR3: CASSFAGTGKLYF. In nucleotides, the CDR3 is TGTGCCAGCAGCTTTGCCGGGACAGGGAAGCTGTATTTT.

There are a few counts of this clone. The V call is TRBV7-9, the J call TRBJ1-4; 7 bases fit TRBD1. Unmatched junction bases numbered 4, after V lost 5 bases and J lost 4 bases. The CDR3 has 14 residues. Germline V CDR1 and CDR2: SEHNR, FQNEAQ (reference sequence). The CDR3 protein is CASSAGQDNEKLFF. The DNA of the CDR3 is TGTGCCAGCAGCGCTGGACAGGATAATGAAAAACTGTTTTTT.

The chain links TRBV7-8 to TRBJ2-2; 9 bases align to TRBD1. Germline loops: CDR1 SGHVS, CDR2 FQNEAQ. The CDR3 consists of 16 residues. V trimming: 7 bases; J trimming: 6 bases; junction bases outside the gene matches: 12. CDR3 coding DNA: TGTGCCAGCACCCCCTCGGGACAGGGCGCCTCCGGGGAGCTGTTTTTT. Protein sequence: CASTPSGQGASGELFF.

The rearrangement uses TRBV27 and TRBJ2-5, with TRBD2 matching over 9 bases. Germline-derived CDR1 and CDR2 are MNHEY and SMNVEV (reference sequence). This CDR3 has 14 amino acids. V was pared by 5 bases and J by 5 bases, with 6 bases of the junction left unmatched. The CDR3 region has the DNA TGTGCCAGCAGTCGGGGACTAGCCGTGGAGACCCAGTACTTC. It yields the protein CASSRGLAVETQYF.

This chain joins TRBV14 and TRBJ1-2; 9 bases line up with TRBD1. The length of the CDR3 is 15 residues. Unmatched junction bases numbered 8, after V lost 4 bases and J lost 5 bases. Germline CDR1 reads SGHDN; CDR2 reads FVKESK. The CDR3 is CASSPRTGEWYGYTF. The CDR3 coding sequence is TGTGCCAGCAGCCCTAGGACAGGGGAGTGGTATGGCTACACCTTC.

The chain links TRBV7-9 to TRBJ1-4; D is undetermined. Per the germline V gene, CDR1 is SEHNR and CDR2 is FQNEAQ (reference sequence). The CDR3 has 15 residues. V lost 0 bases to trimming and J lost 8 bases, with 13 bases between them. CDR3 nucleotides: TGTGCCAGCAGCTTAGCGCAAGGGCTGACGGAAAAACTGTTTTTT. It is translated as CASSLAQGLTEKLFF.

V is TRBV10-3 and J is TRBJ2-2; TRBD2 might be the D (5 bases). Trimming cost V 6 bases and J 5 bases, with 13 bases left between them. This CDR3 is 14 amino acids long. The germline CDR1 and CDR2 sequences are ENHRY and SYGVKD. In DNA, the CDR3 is TGTGCCATCAGAGGGAGACCCGATACCGGGGAGCTGTTTTTT. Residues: CAIRGRPDTGELFF.

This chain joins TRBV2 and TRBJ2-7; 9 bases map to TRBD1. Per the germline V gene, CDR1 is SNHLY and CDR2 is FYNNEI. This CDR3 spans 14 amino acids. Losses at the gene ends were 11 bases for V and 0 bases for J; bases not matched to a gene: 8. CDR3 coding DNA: TGTGCCGGACAACAGGGGGCGGGCTCCTACGAGCAGTACTTC. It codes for CAGQQGAGSYEQYF.

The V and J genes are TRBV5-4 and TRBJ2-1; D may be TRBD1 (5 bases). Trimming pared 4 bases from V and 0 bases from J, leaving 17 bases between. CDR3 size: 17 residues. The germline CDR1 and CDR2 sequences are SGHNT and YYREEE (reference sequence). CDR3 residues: CASSQLQVTHSYNEQFF. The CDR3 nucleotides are TGTGCCAGCAGCCAATTACAGGTGACGCACTCCTACAATGAGCAGTTCTTC.

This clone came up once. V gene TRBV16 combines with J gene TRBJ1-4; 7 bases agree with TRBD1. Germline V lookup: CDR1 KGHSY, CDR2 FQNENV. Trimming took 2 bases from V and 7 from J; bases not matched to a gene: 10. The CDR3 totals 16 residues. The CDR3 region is CASSQLDRLIGEKLFF. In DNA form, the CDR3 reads TGTGCCAGCAGCCAACTGGACAGGTTGATTGGTGAAAAACTGTTTTTT.

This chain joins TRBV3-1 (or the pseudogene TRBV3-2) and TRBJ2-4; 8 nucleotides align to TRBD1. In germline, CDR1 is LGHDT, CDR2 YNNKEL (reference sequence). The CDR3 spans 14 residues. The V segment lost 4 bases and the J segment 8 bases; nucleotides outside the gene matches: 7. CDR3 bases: TGTGCCAGCAGCCCCGGACAGGGAAAGCACATTCAGTACTTC. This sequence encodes CASSPGQGKHIQYF.

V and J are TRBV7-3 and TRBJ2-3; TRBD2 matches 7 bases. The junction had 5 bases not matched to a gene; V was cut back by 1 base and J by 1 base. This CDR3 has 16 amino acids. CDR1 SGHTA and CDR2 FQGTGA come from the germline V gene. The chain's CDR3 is CASSLIPGGGTDTQYF. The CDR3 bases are TGTGCCAGCAGCTTAATTCCGGGGGGAGGCACAGATACGCAGTATTTT.

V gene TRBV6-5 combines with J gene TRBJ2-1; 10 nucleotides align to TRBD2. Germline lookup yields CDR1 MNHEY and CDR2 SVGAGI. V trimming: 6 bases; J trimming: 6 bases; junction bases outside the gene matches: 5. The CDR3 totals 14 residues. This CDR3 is CASSPTSGPNEQFF. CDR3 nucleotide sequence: TGTGCCAGCAGCCCGACTAGCGGGCCCAATGAGCAGTTCTTC.

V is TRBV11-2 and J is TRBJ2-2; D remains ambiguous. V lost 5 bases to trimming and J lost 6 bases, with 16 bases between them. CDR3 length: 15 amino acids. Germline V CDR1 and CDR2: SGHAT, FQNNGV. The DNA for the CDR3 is TGTGCCAGCAGCCCTCCGGGTTCGCGGTCCGGGGAGCTGTTTTTT. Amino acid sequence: CASSPPGSRSGELFF.

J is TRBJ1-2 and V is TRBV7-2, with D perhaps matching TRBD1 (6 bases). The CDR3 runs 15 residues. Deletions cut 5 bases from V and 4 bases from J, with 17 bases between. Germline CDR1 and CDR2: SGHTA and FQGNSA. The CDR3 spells CASSAQGTTVYGYTF. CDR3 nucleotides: TGTGCCAGCAGCGCTCAGGGGACTACCGTCTATGGCTACACCTTC.

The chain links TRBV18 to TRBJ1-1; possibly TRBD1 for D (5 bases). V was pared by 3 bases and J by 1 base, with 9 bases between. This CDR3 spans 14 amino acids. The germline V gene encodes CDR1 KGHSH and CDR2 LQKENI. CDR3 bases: TGTGCCAGCTCACCTCGTCAGGGGAACACTGAAGCTTTCTTT. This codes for CASSPRQGNTEAFF.

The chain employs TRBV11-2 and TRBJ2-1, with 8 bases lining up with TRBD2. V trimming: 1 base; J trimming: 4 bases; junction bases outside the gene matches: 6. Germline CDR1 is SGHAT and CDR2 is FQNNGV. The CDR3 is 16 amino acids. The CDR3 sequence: CASSLGGVAGYNEQFF. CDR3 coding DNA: TGTGCCAGCAGCTTAGGCGGGGTAGCGGGATACAATGAGCAGTTCTTC.

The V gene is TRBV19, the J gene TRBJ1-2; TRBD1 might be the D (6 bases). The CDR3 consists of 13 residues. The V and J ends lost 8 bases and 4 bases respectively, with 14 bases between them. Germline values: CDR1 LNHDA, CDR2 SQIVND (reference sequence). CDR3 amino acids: CASEPTGTYGYTF. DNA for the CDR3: TGTGCCAGTGAACCGACAGGTACCTATGGCTACACCTTC.